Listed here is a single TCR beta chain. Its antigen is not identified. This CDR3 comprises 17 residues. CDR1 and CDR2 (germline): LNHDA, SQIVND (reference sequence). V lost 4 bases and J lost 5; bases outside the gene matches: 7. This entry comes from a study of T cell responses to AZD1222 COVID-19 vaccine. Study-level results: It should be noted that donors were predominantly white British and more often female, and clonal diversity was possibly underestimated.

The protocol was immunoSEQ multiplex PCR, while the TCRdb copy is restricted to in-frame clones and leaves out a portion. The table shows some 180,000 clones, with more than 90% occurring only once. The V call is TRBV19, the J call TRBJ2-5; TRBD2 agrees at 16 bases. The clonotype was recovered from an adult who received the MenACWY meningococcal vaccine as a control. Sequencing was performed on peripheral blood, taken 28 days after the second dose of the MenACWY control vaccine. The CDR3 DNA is TGTGCCAGTAGTACGGGACTAGCGGGAGGGTTGGGTGAGACCCAGTACTTC. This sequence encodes CASSTGLAGGLGETQYF.